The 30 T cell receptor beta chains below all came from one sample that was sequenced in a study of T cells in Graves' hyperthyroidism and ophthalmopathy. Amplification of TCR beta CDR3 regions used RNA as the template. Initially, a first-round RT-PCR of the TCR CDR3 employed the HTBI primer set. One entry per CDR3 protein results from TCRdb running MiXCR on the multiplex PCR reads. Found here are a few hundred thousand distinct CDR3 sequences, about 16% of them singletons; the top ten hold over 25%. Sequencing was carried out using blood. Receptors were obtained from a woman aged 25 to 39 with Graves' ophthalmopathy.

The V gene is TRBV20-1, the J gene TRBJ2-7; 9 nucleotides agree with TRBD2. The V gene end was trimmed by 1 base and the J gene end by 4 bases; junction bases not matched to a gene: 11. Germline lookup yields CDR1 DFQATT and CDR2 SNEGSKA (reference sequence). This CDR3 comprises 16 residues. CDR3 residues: CSARAPHGLAPYEQYF. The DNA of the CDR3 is TGCAGTGCTAGAGCCCCACACGGACTAGCGCCTTACGAGCAGTACTTC.

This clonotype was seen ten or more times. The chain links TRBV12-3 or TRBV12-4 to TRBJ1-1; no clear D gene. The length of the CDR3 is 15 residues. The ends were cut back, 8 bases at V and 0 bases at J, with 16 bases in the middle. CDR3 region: CASESVGGLNTEAFF. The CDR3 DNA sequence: TGTGCCAGCGAATCAGTGGGCGGCTTGAACACTGAAGCTTTCTTT.

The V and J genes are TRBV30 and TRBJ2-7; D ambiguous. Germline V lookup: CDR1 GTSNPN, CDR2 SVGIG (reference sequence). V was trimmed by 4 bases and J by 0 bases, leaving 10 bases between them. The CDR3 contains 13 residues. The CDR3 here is CAWTRTSSYEQYF. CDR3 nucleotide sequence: TGTGCCTGGACTAGGACGAGCTCCTACGAGCAGTACTTC.

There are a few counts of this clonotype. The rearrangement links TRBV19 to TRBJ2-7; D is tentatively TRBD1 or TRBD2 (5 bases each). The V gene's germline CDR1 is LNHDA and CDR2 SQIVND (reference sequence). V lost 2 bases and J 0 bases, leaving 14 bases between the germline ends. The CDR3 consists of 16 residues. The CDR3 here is CASSISGTPYSYEQYF. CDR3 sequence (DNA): TGTGCCAGTAGTATATCCGGGACGCCTTACTCCTACGAGCAGTACTTC.

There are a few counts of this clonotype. The CDR3 DNA sequence: TGTGCCAGCAGTTACTCCGAGTTAGAGACTTGGAATGAAAAACTGTTTTTT. It specifies CASSYSELETWNEKLFF. V gene TRBV6-5 combines with J gene TRBJ1-4; D gene uncertain. Germline CDR1 is MNHEY and CDR2 is SVGAGI. The CDR3 length is 17 residues. Trimming took 0 bases from V and 5 from J, leaving 16 bases between them.

This CDR3 is CASSLVLWDRDDNQPQHF. In DNA form, the CDR3 reads TGTGCCAGCAGTCTGGTTCTTTGGGACAGGGATGACAATCAGCCCCAGCATTTT. The chain links TRBV6-2 or TRBV6-3 to TRBJ1-5; 9 bases map to TRBD1. The germline V gene encodes CDR1 MNHEY and CDR2 SVGEGT. The V gene end was trimmed by 5 bases and the J gene end by 3 bases; junction bases not matched to a gene: 14. CDR3 length equals 18 residues.

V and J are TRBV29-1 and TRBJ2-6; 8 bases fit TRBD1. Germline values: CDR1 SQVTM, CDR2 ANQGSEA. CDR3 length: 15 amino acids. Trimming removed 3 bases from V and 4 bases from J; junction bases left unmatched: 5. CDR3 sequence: CSVDSQGAGANVLTF. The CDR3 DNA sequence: TGCAGCGTTGATAGCCAGGGGGCCGGGGCCAACGTCCTGACTTTC.

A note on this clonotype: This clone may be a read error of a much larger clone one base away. The CDR3 DNA reads TGTGCCATCAGTGGAGGGGAGATGGAGACCCAGTACTTC. Translated, it gives CAISGGEMETQYF. The chain couples TRBV10-3 to TRBJ2-5; D could derive from TRBD1 or TRBD2 (5 bases each). Germline values: CDR1 ENHRY, CDR2 SYGVKD. Between the trimmed V and J ends, which lost 4 bases and 5 bases, there was a span of 11 bases. This CDR3 is built from 13 residues.

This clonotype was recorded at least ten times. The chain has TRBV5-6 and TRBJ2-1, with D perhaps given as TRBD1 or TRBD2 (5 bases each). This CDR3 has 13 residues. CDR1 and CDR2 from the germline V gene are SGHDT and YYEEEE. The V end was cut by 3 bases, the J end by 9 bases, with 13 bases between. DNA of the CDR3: TGTGCCAGCAGCTGGGACCTTCTTGGTGAGCAGTTCTTC. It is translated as CASSWDLLGEQFF.

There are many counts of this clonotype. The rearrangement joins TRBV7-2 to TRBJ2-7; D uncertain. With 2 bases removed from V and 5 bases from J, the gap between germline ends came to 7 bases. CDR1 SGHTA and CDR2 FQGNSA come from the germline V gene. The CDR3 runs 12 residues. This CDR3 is CASSLFQDEQYF. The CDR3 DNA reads TGTGCCAGCAGCTTATTTCAGGACGAGCAGTACTTC.

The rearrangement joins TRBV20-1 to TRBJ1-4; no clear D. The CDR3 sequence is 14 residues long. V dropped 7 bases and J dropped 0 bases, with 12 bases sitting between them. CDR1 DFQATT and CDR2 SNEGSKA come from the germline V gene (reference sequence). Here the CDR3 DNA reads TGCAGTGGAAAAAATGTTGCAACTAATGAAAAACTGTTTTTT. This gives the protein CSGKNVATNEKLFF.

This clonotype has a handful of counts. The CDR3 sequence is CATSRGSNQPQHF. CDR3 bases: TGTGCCACCTCCAGGGGATCAAATCAGCCCCAGCATTTT. This chain uses TRBV28 with TRBJ1-5, with a weak D call TRBD1 (6 bases). V was trimmed by 10 bases and J by 4 bases, leaving 14 bases between them. CDR1 and CDR2 (germline): MDHEN, SYDVKM. The CDR3 contains 13 residues. The entire variable domain, with the rest obtained from reference TRBV28 and TRBJ1-5, is as follows: DVKVTQSSRYLVKRTGEKVFLECVQDMDHENMFWYRQDPGLGLRLIYFSYDVKMKEKGDIPEGYSVSREKKERFSLILESASTNQTSMYLCATSRGSNQPQHFGDGTRLSIL.

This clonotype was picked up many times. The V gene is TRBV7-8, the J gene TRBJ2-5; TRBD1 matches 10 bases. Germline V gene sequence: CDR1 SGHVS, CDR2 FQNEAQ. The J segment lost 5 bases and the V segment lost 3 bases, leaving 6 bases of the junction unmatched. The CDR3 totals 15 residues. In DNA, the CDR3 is TGTGCCAGCAGCTTTGACAGGGGGCCGTGGGAGACCCAGTACTTC. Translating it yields CASSFDRGPWETQYF.

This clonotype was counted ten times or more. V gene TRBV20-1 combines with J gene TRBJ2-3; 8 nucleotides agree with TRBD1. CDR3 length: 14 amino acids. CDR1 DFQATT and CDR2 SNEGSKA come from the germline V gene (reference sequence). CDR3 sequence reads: CSTQGARPADTQYF. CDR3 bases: TGCAGCACTCAGGGGGCGAGGCCCGCAGATACGCAGTATTTT.

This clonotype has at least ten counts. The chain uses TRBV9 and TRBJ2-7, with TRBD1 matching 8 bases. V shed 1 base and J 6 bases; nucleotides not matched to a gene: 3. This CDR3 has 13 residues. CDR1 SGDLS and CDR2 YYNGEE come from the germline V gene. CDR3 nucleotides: TGTGCCAGCAGCGTACAGGGGGCCAGCGAGCAGTACTTC. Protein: CASSVQGASEQYF.

The CDR3 DNA sequence: TGTGCCAGCAGCGTGGCAGACAGGGGTTCTACCCTCCACTTT. Translated, it gives CASSVADRGSTLHF. The chain joins TRBV9 to TRBJ1-6; 8 bases are a match to TRBD1. Germline assignment: CDR1 SGDLS and CDR2 YYNGEE. Unmatched junction bases numbered 9, after V lost 2 bases and J lost 14 bases. The CDR3 runs 14 residues. Full variable domain (rest looked up from reference TRBV9 and TRBJ1-6): DSGVTQTPKHLITATGQRVTLRCSPRSGDLSVYWYQQSLDQGLQFLIQYYNGEERAKGNILERFSAQQFPDLHSELNLSSLELGDSALYFCASSVADRGSTLHFGNGTRLTVT.

Here the CDR3 reads CSASVSAGGTDTQYF. Written as DNA, the CDR3 is TGCAGTGCTAGTGTAAGCGCAGGGGGCACAGATACGCAGTATTTT. This chain links TRBV20-1 with TRBJ2-3, with D possibly TRBD1 on 6 matching bases. Germline V gives CDR1 DFQATT, CDR2 SNEGSKA (reference sequence). The CDR3 has 15 amino acids. Trimming took off 3 bases at V and 1 base at J, with 14 bases between the two ends.

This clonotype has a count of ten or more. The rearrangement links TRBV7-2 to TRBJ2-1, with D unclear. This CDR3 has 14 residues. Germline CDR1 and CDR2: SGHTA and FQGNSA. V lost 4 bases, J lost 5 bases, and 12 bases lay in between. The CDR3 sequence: CASSYPTQNNEQFF. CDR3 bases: TGTGCCAGCAGCTATCCCACTCAAAACAATGAGCAGTTCTTC.

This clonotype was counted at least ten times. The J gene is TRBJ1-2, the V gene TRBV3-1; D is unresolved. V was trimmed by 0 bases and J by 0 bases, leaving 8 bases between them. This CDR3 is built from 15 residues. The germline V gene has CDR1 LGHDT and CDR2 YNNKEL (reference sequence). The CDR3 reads CASSQDVVSNYGYTF. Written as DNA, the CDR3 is TGTGCCAGCAGCCAAGATGTCGTCTCTAACTATGGCTACACCTTC.

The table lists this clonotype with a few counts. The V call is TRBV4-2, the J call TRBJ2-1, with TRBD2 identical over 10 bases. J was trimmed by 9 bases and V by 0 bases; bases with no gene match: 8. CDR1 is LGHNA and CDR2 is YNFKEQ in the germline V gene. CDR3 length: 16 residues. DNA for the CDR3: TGTGCCAGCAGCCAAGATGTGTCTAGCGGGAGAGGTGAGCAGTTCTTC. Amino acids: CASSQDVSSGRGEQFF.

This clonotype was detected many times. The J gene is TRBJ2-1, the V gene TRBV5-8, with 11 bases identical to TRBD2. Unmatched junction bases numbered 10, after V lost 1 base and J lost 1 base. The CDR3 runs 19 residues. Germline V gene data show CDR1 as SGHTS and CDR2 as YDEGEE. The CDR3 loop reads CASSLSGLAGPTSYNEQFF. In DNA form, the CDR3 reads TGTGCCAGCAGCTTGTCCGGACTAGCGGGCCCGACATCCTACAATGAGCAGTTCTTC.

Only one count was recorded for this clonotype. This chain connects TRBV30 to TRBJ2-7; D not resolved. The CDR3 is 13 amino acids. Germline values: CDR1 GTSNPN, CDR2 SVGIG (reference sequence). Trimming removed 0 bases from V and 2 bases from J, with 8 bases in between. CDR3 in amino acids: CAWSVRGTYEQYF. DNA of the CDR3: TGTGCCTGGAGTGTACGAGGCACCTACGAGCAGTACTTC.

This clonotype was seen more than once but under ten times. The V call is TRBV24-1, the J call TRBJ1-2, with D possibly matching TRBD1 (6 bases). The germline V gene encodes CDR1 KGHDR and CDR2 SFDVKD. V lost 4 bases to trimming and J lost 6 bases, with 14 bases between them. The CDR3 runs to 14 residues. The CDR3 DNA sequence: TGTGCCACCAGTGACCTGGACAGCCAAGATGGCTACACCTTC. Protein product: CATSDLDSQDGYTF.

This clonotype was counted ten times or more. CDR3 in amino acids: CASRAQGYTDTQYF. The CDR3 DNA reads as TGTGCCAGCAGGGCGCAGGGGTACACAGATACGCAGTATTTT. The rearrangement joins TRBV27 to TRBJ2-3; TRBD1 is a possible D gene (6 bases). CDR3 size: 14 residues. Per the germline V gene, CDR1 is MNHEY and CDR2 is SMNVEV (reference sequence). Trimming removed 6 bases at V and 2 bases at J, with 12 bases between.

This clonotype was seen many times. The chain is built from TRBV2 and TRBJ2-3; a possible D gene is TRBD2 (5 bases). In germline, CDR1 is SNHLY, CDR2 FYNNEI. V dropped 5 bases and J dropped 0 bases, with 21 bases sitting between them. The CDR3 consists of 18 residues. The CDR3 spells CASSPKDSYFTSTDTQYF. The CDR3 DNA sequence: TGTGCCAGCAGTCCCAAGGACTCTTATTTTACGAGCACAGATACGCAGTATTTT.

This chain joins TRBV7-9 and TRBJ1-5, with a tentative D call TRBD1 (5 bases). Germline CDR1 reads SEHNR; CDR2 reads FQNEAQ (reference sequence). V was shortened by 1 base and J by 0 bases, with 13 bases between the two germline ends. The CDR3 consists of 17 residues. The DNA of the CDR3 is TGTGCCAGCAGCTTAGACCGGGCAGGGCCTAGCAATCAGCCCCAGCATTTT. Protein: CASSLDRAGPSNQPQHF.

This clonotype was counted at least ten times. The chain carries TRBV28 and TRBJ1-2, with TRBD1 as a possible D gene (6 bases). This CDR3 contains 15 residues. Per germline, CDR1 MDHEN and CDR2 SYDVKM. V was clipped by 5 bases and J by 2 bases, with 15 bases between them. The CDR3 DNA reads TGTGCCAGCAGTATTACAGGGAACTTCAACTATGGCTACACCTTC. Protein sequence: CASSITGNFNYGYTF.

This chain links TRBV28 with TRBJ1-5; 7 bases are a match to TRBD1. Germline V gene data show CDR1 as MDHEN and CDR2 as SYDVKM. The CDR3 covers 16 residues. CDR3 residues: CSTRNRGIFSNQPQHF. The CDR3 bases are TGTTCAACTCGGAACAGGGGAATTTTTAGCAATCAGCCCCAGCATTTT.

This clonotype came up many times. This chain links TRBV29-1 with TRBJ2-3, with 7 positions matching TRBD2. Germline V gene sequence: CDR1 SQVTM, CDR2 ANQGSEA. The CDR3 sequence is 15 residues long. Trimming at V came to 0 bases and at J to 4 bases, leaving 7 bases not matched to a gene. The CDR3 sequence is CSVEDGKREADTQYF. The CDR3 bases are TGCAGCGTTGAAGATGGTAAGCGGGAAGCAGATACGCAGTATTTT.

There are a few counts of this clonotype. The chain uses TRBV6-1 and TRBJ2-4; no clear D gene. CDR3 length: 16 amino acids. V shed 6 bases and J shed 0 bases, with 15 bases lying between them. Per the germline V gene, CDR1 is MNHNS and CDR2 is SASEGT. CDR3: CASSREASLAKNIQYF. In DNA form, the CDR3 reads TGTGCCAGCAGCCGCGAGGCGAGCCTAGCCAAAAACATTCAGTACTTC.